This TCR beta chain is from a study of blood T cell repertoires in COVID-19. Study-level background: Acute and convalescent COVID-19 samples came from the United States, Italy and Spain. The analysed material was cDNA or gDNA that came from T cells, B-cell-depleted T cells, or PBMCs.

As handled by the study authors: Amplification of reference gene primers was used by the study to estimate nucleated cell counts. Profiling relied on immunoSEQ multiplex PCR, and the TCRdb table lists in-frame clones only, not all of them. For V, J and clone size, that table is used; D and trimming come from the DNA. The table lists 100,000 to 150,000 clones, roughly 85% of them singletons, with around 4.2% in the top ten. Germline loops: CDR1 SGHTA, CDR2 FQGNSA. V gave up 5 bases and J gave up 3 bases, with 13 bases separating them. This CDR3 comprises 14 residues. The origin of this receptor is a man aged 40-49 years with acute or convalescent COVID-19. The gene calls are TRBV7-2 and TRBJ1-1; D call uncertain. The sequenced sample was peripheral blood. CDR3 coding DNA: TGTGCCAGCAGCACCCCGGGAGGGTACACTGAAGCTTTCTTT. This translates into CASSTPGGYTEAFF.